A single sample gave rise to the 25 T cell receptor beta chains below, sequenced in a study of blood T cell repertoires in COVID-19. Data came from immunoSEQ multiplex PCR; TCRdb stores just in-frame clones and leaves some out. Here the sample spans over 60,000 clones, approximately 80% being singletons. The sequencing sample was made of peripheral blood. The origin of the receptors is a man at least 80 years old with active COVID-19.

This chain connects TRBV29-1 to TRBJ1-2; 7 bases are a match to TRBD1. CDR1 and CDR2 from the germline V gene are SQVTM and ANQGSEA. The CDR3 contains 13 residues. V was pared by 4 bases and J by 0 bases, with 2 bases of the junction left unmatched. CDR3 protein: CSVGQGANYGYTF. CDR3 bases: TGCAGCGTTGGACAGGGAGCTAACTATGGCTACACCTTC. The full variable domain, completed using reference TRBV29-1 and TRBJ1-2, is SAVISQKPSRDICQRGTSLTIQCQVDSQVTMMFWYRQQPGQSLTLIATANQGSEATYESGFVIDKFPISRPNLTFSTLTVSNMSPEDSSIYLCSVGQGANYGYTFGSGTRLTVV.

V and J are TRBV7-2 and TRBJ2-1; no reliable D call. The germline gives CDR1 SGHTA, CDR2 FQGNSA. The CDR3 loop spans 12 amino acids. V was trimmed by 5 bases and J by 7 bases, leaving 9 bases between them. The CDR3 here is CASSMSLNEQFF. CDR3 coding DNA: TGTGCCAGCAGCATGAGCCTTAATGAGCAGTTCTTC. Together with reference TRBV7-2 and TRBJ2-1, the CDR3 gives the full variable domain: GAGVSQSPSNKVTEKGKDVELRCDPISGHTALYWYRQSLGQGLEFLIYFQGNSAPDKSGLPSDRFSAERTGGSVSTLTIQRTQQEDSAVYLCASSMSLNEQFFGPGTRLTVL.

The rearrangement joins TRBV18 to TRBJ2-7, with a weak D call TRBD1 (5 bases). CDR1 and CDR2 (germline): KGHSH, LQKENI. The CDR3 is 13 amino acids. V lost 4 bases and J lost 4, with 11 bases in between. For the CDR3, the DNA is TGTGCCAGCTCACGGCCAGGGTGGTACGAGCAGTACTTC. Translation: CASSRPGWYEQYF. The whole variable domain, remainder taken from reference TRBV18 and TRBJ2-7, is NAGVMQNPRHLVRRRGQEARLRCSPMKGHSHVYWYRQLPEEGLKFMVYLQKENIIDESGMPKERFSAEFPKEGPSILRIQQVVRGDSAAYFCASSRPGWYEQYFGPGTRLTVT.

The chain recombines TRBV28 with TRBJ2-2, with 7 bases that match TRBD1. Looked up from germline, CDR1 is MDHEN and CDR2 is SYDVKM. The CDR3 consists of 15 residues. V gave up 6 bases and J gave up 7 bases; unmatched junction bases: 11. The CDR3 nucleotides read TGTGCCAGCAGCGGGGACCTCCCAGGGGGCGGGGAGCTGTTTTTT. It encodes CASSGDLPGGGELFF.

This clone was seen more than once but under ten times. The CDR3, as DNA: TGTGCCAGCAGTCCCCGAAAGGGGGCCCGGACAGGATCAAATTCACCCCTCCACTTT. Protein sequence: CASSPRKGARTGSNSPLHF. J is TRBJ1-6 and V is TRBV11-2; 7 bases are shared with TRBD1. Unmatched junction bases numbered 21, after V lost 6 bases and J lost 7 bases. The germline gives CDR1 SGHAT, CDR2 FQNNGV. The CDR3 runs 19 residues.

This clone came up a few times. The chain recombines TRBV6-6 with TRBJ1-1; D might be TRBD1 (6 bases). CDR1 and CDR2 (germline): MNHNY, SVGAGI (reference sequence). The CDR3 spans 13 residues. The V gene lost 6 bases and the J gene lost 1 base, with 9 bases spanning the gap. The CDR3 reads CASSPGENTEAFF. Written as DNA, the CDR3 is TGTGCCAGCAGCCCAGGGGAGAACACTGAAGCTTTCTTT.

This chain's CDR3 is CASSYASGGNQPQHF. The DNA of the CDR3 is TGTGCCAGCAGTTACGCTTCCGGGGGAAATCAGCCCCAGCATTTT. The chain combines TRBV6-2 or TRBV6-3 with TRBJ1-5, with a tentative D call TRBD1 (5 bases). Per germline, CDR1 MNHEY and CDR2 SVGEGT. The V end was cut by 2 bases, the J end by 4 bases, with 12 bases between. CDR3 size: 15 residues.

This clone was counted many times. The chain recombines TRBV5-6 with TRBJ1-6, with 9 bases identical to TRBD1. Germline V lookup: CDR1 SGHDT, CDR2 YYEEEE. The J segment lost 1 base and the V segment lost 4 bases, leaving 3 bases of the junction unmatched. The CDR3 covers 16 residues. For the CDR3, the DNA is TGTGCCAGCAGCGGGGACAGGGATTCCTATAATTCACCCCTCCACTTT. Its protein product is CASSGDRDSYNSPLHF.

The rearrangement uses TRBV28 and TRBJ2-7; the D gene is possibly TRBD1 (6 bases). This CDR3 has 13 residues. The V and J ends lost 6 bases and 3 bases respectively, with 12 bases between them. Germline assignment: CDR1 MDHEN and CDR2 SYDVKM. In DNA form, the CDR3 reads TGTGCCAGCAGCTTCCGGGACATCTACGAGCAGTACTTC. Translation: CASSFRDIYEQYF.

The chain couples TRBV19 to TRBJ2-3, with D tentatively TRBD2 (5 bases). The ends were cut back, 0 bases at V and 5 bases at J, with 18 bases in the middle. Germline values: CDR1 LNHDA, CDR2 SQIVND (reference sequence). The CDR3 spans 17 residues. CDR3: CASSIDGSGSGRDTQYF. DNA of the CDR3: TGTGCCAGTAGTATAGATGGGTCGGGGTCGGGGAGAGATACGCAGTATTTT.

The chain recombines TRBV3-1 (or the pseudogene TRBV3-2) with TRBJ2-7; 7 bases match TRBD1. The CDR3 covers 15 residues. The V gene's germline CDR1 is LGHDT and CDR2 YNNKEL (reference sequence). V lost 4 bases and J lost 0; bases outside the gene matches: 6. CDR3 sequence reads: CASSLQGSSSYEQYF. CDR3 in DNA: TGTGCCAGCAGCCTACAGGGGTCGAGCTCCTACGAGCAGTACTTC.

The chain recombines TRBV7-2 with TRBJ2-7, with 8 bases that match TRBD1. The junction had 7 bases not matched to a gene; V was cut back by 4 bases and J by 2 bases. Germline V CDR1 and CDR2: SGHTA, FQGNSA. The CDR3 extends over 15 amino acids. The CDR3 DNA reads as TGTGCCAGCAGCTCACAGACAGGGGTTCCCTACGAGCAGTACTTC. Amino acid sequence: CASSSQTGVPYEQYF.

V is TRBV6-4 and J is TRBJ2-3; possible D gene TRBD2, 6 bases. Between the trimmed V and J ends, which lost 3 bases and 6 bases, there was a span of 13 bases. This CDR3 comprises 14 residues. From germline, CDR1 is MRHNA and CDR2 SNTAGT. The CDR3 loop reads CASSDGLRGDTQYF. DNA for the CDR3: TGTGCCAGCAGTGATGGACTACGTGGGGATACGCAGTATTTT.

J is TRBJ2-5 and V is TRBV14; 10 bases fit TRBD2. Germline V CDR1 and CDR2: SGHDN, FVKESK. The trim removed 0 bases at V and 5 bases at J, leaving 6 bases unmatched. The CDR3 totals 16 residues. In nucleotides, the CDR3 is TGTGCCAGCAGCCAAGAGTTCCTAGCGGGAGATGAGACCCAGTACTTC. As protein: CASSQEFLAGDETQYF.

This rearrangement joins TRBV6-5 to TRBJ2-7; perhaps TRBD2 as D (6 bases). In germline, CDR1 is MNHEY, CDR2 SVGAGI. V lost 0 bases and J lost 2, with 11 bases in between. This CDR3 region has 15 residues. CDR3 amino acids: CASSYSPGATYEQYF. In DNA, the CDR3 is TGTGCCAGCAGTTACTCTCCGGGAGCTACCTACGAGCAGTACTTC.

The rearrangement joins TRBV2 to TRBJ2-5; the D gene is possibly TRBD2 (5 bases). The CDR3 spans 17 residues. V lost 3 bases and J lost 9, with 26 bases in between. Germline-derived CDR1 and CDR2 are SNHLY and FYNNEI. The CDR3, as DNA: TGTGCCAGCAGTGAGAAGGTCTGGGCGGGTGAGGTTTTCCCCCAGTACTTC. It is translated as CASSEKVWAGEVFPQYF.

This clone occurred once. This chain links TRBV24-1 with TRBJ2-7, with a weak D call TRBD2 (5 bases). The CDR3 consists of 16 residues. In germline, CDR1 is KGHDR, CDR2 SFDVKD. With 4 bases removed from V and 4 bases from J, the gap between germline ends came to 19 bases. The CDR3 DNA sequence: TGTGCCACCAGTGACCATCGGGGTCCCCGGGCGTACGAGCAGTACTTC. This gives the protein CATSDHRGPRAYEQYF.

This clone was observed a few times. The genes are TRBV28 and TRBJ2-1; D may be TRBD2 (5 bases). V was cut by 1 base and J by 6 bases, with 13 bases left in between. This CDR3 region has 15 residues. Germline-derived CDR1 and CDR2 are MDHEN and SYDVKM. CDR3 amino acids: CASSLLGLARNEQFF. CDR3 bases: TGTGCCAGCAGTTTATTAGGCCTAGCCCGCAATGAGCAGTTCTTC.

The DNA for the CDR3 is TGTGCCAGCAGCCAAGGGGCTAGCGGGGGGGCCGAGGAGACCCAGTACTTC. It yields the protein CASSQGASGGAEETQYF. The rearrangement joins TRBV3-1 (or the pseudogene TRBV3-2) to TRBJ2-5; the match to TRBD2 covers 12 bases. CDR3 size: 17 residues. The germline V gene has CDR1 LGHDT and CDR2 YNNKEL (reference sequence). V dropped 1 base and J dropped 5; count of bases not matched to a gene: 8.

V usage is TRBV9 and J usage is TRBJ1-3; D is uncertain. CDR1 and CDR2 (germline): SGDLS, YYNGEE. This CDR3 has 17 residues. Trimming shortened V by 2 bases and J by 5 bases, and 20 bases separated the two germline ends. DNA of the CDR3: TGTGCCAGCAGCGTCGGACGACCGGACGCGGGGAGAAACACCATATATTTT. This codes for CASSVGRPDAGRNTIYF. Complete variable domain (other parts from reference TRBV9 and TRBJ1-3): DSGVTQTPKHLITATGQRVTLRCSPRSGDLSVYWYQQSLDQGLQFLIQYYNGEERAKGNILERFSAQQFPDLHSELNLSSLELGDSALYFCASSVGRPDAGRNTIYFGEGSWLTVV.

The rearrangement links TRBV19 to TRBJ2-2; 7 nucleotides line up with TRBD2. Unmatched junction bases numbered 8, after V lost 10 bases and J lost 6 bases. This CDR3 contains 13 residues. CDR1 LNHDA and CDR2 SQIVND come from the germline V gene (reference sequence). The CDR3 sequence: CATGLGLPGELFF. As DNA, the CDR3 is TGTGCCACTGGACTAGGCTTACCCGGGGAGCTGTTTTTT.

V gene TRBV5-1 combines with J gene TRBJ1-1, with D tentatively TRBD1 (5 bases). The CDR3 is 15 amino acids. V shed 2 bases and J shed 4 bases, with 15 bases lying between them. Looked up from germline, CDR1 is SGHRS and CDR2 is YFSETQ. CDR3 in amino acids: CASSFGTGRSTEAFF. CDR3 coding DNA: TGCGCCAGCAGCTTCGGGACGGGGAGGAGCACTGAAGCTTTCTTT.

The rearrangement uses TRBV12-3 or TRBV12-4 and TRBJ2-5; a possible D gene is TRBD1 (5 bases). Trimming removed 5 bases from V and 7 bases from J, with 14 bases in between. The CDR3 consists of 13 residues. The CDR3 loop reads CASSAKGLGTQYF. Written as DNA, the CDR3 is TGTGCCAGCAGTGCCAAGGGGTTAGGGACCCAGTACTTC.

This clone has a single count. The genes are TRBV18 and TRBJ2-1; 7 nucleotides agree with TRBD2. The CDR3 runs to 16 residues. Trimming cost V 0 bases and J 8 bases; bases outside gene matches: 10. Per the germline V gene, CDR1 is KGHSH and CDR2 is LQKENI. DNA of the CDR3: TGTGCCAGCTCACCACCGGGTAGGCCTAGCGGCGATGAGCAGTTCTTC. Amino acid sequence: CASSPPGRPSGDEQFF.

The chain recombines TRBV19 with TRBJ2-7, with 12 nucleotides matching TRBD2. There are 14 residues in the CDR3. Germline CDR1 and CDR2: LNHDA and SQIVND (reference sequence). With V trimmed by 5 bases and J by 5 bases, 4 bases remained unmatched. CDR3 residues: CASSATSGRNEQYF. The CDR3 region has the DNA TGTGCCAGTAGTGCGACTAGCGGGAGAAACGAGCAGTACTTC.